This TCR beta chain was found in a study of T cell changes during pregnancy in multiple sclerosis. Sequenced by immunoSEQ multiplex PCR; TCRdb stores in-frame clones only, minus some. Of 45,000 to 55,000 clones listed, nearly 95% were seen once; the top ten hold 2% to 2.5%. The length of the CDR3 is 14 residues. The V end lost 6 bases, the J end lost 6 bases, and 17 bases lay between the germline ends. The germline V gene has CDR1 MNHEY and CDR2 SVGAGI. The chain couples TRBV6-5 to TRBJ1-2; D perhaps matches TRBD1 (5 bases). The sequenced sample was peripheral blood, obtained in the third trimester of pregnancy. This TCR derives from a female donor with multiple sclerosis, enrolled in a pregnancy study. This CDR3 is CASSNLGDSHGYTF. CDR3 DNA: TGTGCCAGCAGCAACCTCGGGGACTCACATGGCTACACCTTC.